A selection of T cell receptor beta chains follows, all from one sample in a study of cytomegalovirus exposure and HLA in healthy donors. Assay used: immunoSEQ multiplex PCR; TCRdb lists only in-frame clones, some missing. The data show 150,000 to 200,000 clones, 70% to 80% seen once. The source material was PBMCs. Receptor source: a woman between 50 and 59 years old in good health and CMV-seronegative. Both conserved end residues are part of each CDR3. The D gene is left open where the match is weak. Rows may omit the clone size; those that give it use once, few, many or a size class.

d_gene	v_gene	abundance	j_gene	CDR3aa	CDR3nt
.	TRBV11-1	.	TRBJ2-4	CASSLGRQGGGKNIQYF	TGTGCCAGCAGCTTAGGTAGGCAGGGAGGCGGCAAAAACATTCAGTACTTC
.	TRBV19	.	TRBJ1-6	CASTTLQPQGAPLHF	TGTGCCAGTACCACCCTGCAGCCCCAAGGGGCACCCCTCCACTTT
TRBD2	TRBV4-3	.	TRBJ2-7	CASSQGASGSYEQYF	TGCGCCAGCAGCCAAGGGGCTAGCGGGAGTTACGAGCAGTACTTC
TRBD1	TRBV7-3	.	TRBJ1-2	CASSYEPLTGAVDYGYTF	TGTGCCAGCAGCTACGAGCCCCTGACAGGGGCGGTGGACTATGGCTACACCTTC
.	TRBV5-4	.	TRBJ1-3	CASSLGSFSGNTIYF	TGTGCCAGCAGCCTGGGTAGTTTCTCTGGAAACACCATATATTTT
TRBD2	TRBV7-2	few	TRBJ2-7	CASSPISGGSHYEQYF	TGTGCCAGCAGCCCAATAAGCGGGGGCTCTCACTACGAGCAGTACTTC
.	TRBV20-1	.	TRBJ2-5	CSASWGETQYF	TGCAGTGCTAGTTGGGGCGAGACCCAGTACTTC
TRBD1	TRBV19	.	TRBJ2-2	CASSTAATGRTGELFF	TGTGCCAGTAGTACCGCCGCGACAGGGCGTACCGGGGAGCTGTTTTTT
TRBD1	TRBV28	.	TRBJ2-7	CASSPAGTANYEQYF	TGTGCCAGCAGCCCAGCCGGGACAGCTAACTACGAGCAGTACTTC
TRBD2	TRBV7-2	.	TRBJ2-2	CASKVAGGSNTGELFF	TGTGCCAGCAAGGTAGCGGGGGGCTCGAACACCGGGGAGCTGTTTTTT
.	TRBV28	.	TRBJ1-5	CASRSGNQPQHF	TGTGCCAGCCGGTCAGGGAATCAGCCCCAGCATTTT
.	TRBV29-1	.	TRBJ1-1	CSVPRGAPGGTEAFF	TGCAGCGTCCCCCGGGGGGCACCGGGCGGCACTGAAGCTTTCTTT
.	TRBV27	few	TRBJ1-1	CASSDLGAGTEAFF	TGTGCCAGCAGTGACCTAGGGGCAGGGACTGAAGCTTTCTTT
TRBD2	TRBV2	.	TRBJ2-7	CASRGGPYEQYF	TGTGCCAGCAGGGGAGGGCCGTACGAGCAGTACTTC
TRBD1	TRBV4-3	.	TRBJ1-1	CASSQDGQVRAEAFF	TGCGCCAGCAGCCAAGACGGACAGGTGAGGGCTGAAGCTTTCTTT
TRBD1	TRBV19	once	TRBJ1-2	CASSPNGQVNYGYTF	TGTGCCAGTAGCCCTAACGGACAGGTTAACTATGGCTACACCTTC
.	TRBV6-6	.	TRBJ2-1	CASSYGTSYNEQFF	TGTGCCAGCAGTTACGGGACAAGCTACAATGAGCAGTTCTTC
.	TRBV6-1	.	TRBJ2-7	CASSETLRKSPQYEQYF	TGTGCCAGCAGTGAAACCCTGCGGAAAAGTCCTCAATACGAGCAGTACTTC
.	TRBV6-1	.	TRBJ1-4	CASSETPYRVVYEKLFF	TGTGCCAGCAGTGAAACCCCTTACCGAGTGGTGTATGAAAAACTGTTTTTT
.	TRBV28	.	TRBJ1-1	CASRVSGQPNTEAFF	TGTGCCAGCAGGGTTTCGGGACAACCGAACACTGAAGCTTTCTTT
.	TRBV7-2	few	TRBJ1-1	CASSSGGGLKAFF	TGTGCCAGCAGCTCCGGGGGGGGACTAAAAGCTTTCTTT
.	TRBV4-2	.	TRBJ1-3	CASSLDRRGQLVGNTIYF	TGTGCCAGCAGCCTAGACCGGAGGGGTCAGTTAGTTGGAAACACCATATATTTT
.	TRBV5-4	.	TRBJ2-7	CASTPGGPVSDEQYF	TGTGCCAGCACGCCCGGAGGTCCCGTCAGCGACGAGCAGTACTTC
.	TRBV2	few	TRBJ2-7	CASSEQAYEQYF	TGTGCCAGCAGTGAGCAGGCCTACGAGCAGTACTTC
TRBD1	TRBV6-1	.	TRBJ1-5	CASSSGTASYQPQHF	TGTGCCAGCAGCTCCGGGACAGCATCATATCAGCCCCAGCATTTT
.	TRBV29-1	.	TRBJ2-3	CSTPGSDTQYF	TGCAGCACTCCAGGGTCAGATACGCAGTATTTT
.	TRBV6-5	few	TRBJ2-6	CASSSRATLTF	TGTGCCAGCAGTTCCAGGGCAACCCTGACTTTC
TRBD2	TRBV28	once	TRBJ2-5	CASSPFGLALQETQYF	TGTGCCAGCAGTCCCTTCGGACTAGCGCTCCAAGAGACCCAGTACTTC
.	TRBV4-2	few	TRBJ2-2	CASSQGTDAGELFF	TGTGCCAGCAGCCAAGGGACAGACGCCGGGGAGCTGTTTTTT
.	TRBV7-7	once	TRBJ2-7	CAIGADSYEQYF	TGTGCTATTGGGGCAGATTCCTACGAGCAGTACTTC
.	TRBV5-4	few	TRBJ2-3	CASSLGTTDTQYF	TGTGCCAGCAGCCTCGGTACCACAGATACGCAGTATTTT
.	TRBV6-5	.	TRBJ2-3	CASSYSETPDTQYF	TGTGCCAGCAGTTACTCGGAGACCCCAGATACGCAGTATTTT
.	TRBV27	.	TRBJ1-5	CASSLGGQLINSNQPQHF	TGTGCCAGCAGTTTAGGCGGACAGCTAATTAATAGCAATCAGCCCCAGCATTTT
TRBD2	TRBV28	.	TRBJ2-6	CASSSGLGISGANVLTF	TGTGCCAGCAGTTCGGGACTAGGGATCTCTGGGGCCAACGTCCTGACTTTC
.	TRBV5-1	.	TRBJ2-7	CASSLAEAGLSPRLNEQYF	TGCGCCAGCAGCTTGGCCGAGGCAGGATTATCCCCAAGACTAAACGAGCAGTACTTC
TRBD1	TRBV19	once	TRBJ2-5	CASSWFGTGGETQYF	TGTGCCAGTAGTTGGTTCGGGACAGGGGGGGAGACCCAGTACTTC
TRBD1	TRBV27	.	TRBJ2-2	CASSFRGQHTGELFF	TGTGCCAGCAGTTTTCGGGGACAGCACACCGGGGAGCTGTTTTTT
.	TRBV4-3	.	TRBJ1-5	CASSQSATGTTLQPQHF	TGCGCCAGCAGCCAATCTGCGACAGGTACGACCTTACAGCCCCAGCATTTT
TRBD2	TRBV5-1	.	TRBJ2-5	CASSFSPSGGQETQYF	TGCGCCAGCAGCTTTTCGCCTAGCGGGGGGCAAGAGACCCAGTACTTC
TRBD2	TRBV5-5	.	TRBJ2-7	CASSYDSGSLYEQYF	TGTGCCAGCAGCTATGATAGCGGGAGCCTTTACGAGCAGTACTTC
.	TRBV5-1	.	TRBJ2-4	CASRQSLAKNIQYF	TGCGCCAGCAGACAGTCCCTAGCCAAAAACATTCAGTACTTC
.	TRBV15	once	TRBJ1-1	CATSRDRGTGTEAFF	TGTGCCACCAGCAGAGACAGGGGTACTGGCACTGAAGCTTTCTTT
.	TRBV7-2	.	TRBJ2-7	CASSFDREAPSSYEQYF	TGTGCCAGCAGCTTCGACCGCGAGGCTCCTAGCTCCTACGAGCAGTACTTC
.	TRBV5-1	.	TRBJ1-4	CASSLIGGFREKLFF	TGCGCCAGCAGCTTAATAGGAGGGTTTCGGGAAAAACTGTTTTTT
.	TRBV5-1	few	TRBJ2-7	CASSQGGPVYEQYF	TGCGCCAGCAGCCAAGGAGGGCCAGTGTACGAGCAGTACTTC
TRBD1	TRBV7-9	.	TRBJ1-1	CASSQVTGGVSEAFF	TGTGCCAGCAGCCAAGTGACAGGGGGGGTCTCTGAAGCTTTCTTT
TRBD1	TRBV5-1	.	TRBJ1-2	CASSLDQGADYGYTF	TGCGCCAGCAGCTTGGACCAGGGGGCGGACTATGGCTACACCTTC
.	TRBV30	.	TRBJ1-1	CAWRTDNTEAFF	TGTGCCTGGAGGACAGATAACACTGAAGCTTTCTTT
TRBD1	TRBV28	few	TRBJ1-4	CARWQGEFF	TGTGCCAGGTGGCAGGGGGAGTTTTTT
TRBD2	TRBV7-2	.	TRBJ2-3	CASLPKGLAGGTSEQYF	TGTGCCAGCTTACCAAAGGGACTAGCGGGGGGGACTTCGGAGCAGTATTTT
.	TRBV9	.	TRBJ1-1	CASSVGEGANTEAFF	TGTGCCAGCAGCGTAGGTGAAGGGGCGAACACTGAAGCTTTCTTT
TRBD1	TRBV19	.	TRBJ2-5	CASNSPAGGRETQYF	TGTGCCAGTAACTCCCCGGCAGGGGGACGGGAGACCCAGTACTTC
TRBD1	TRBV15	few	TRBJ2-7	CATKNTGTGGGEQYF	TGTGCCACCAAAAACACCGGGACAGGGGGCGGCGAGCAGTACTTC
TRBD1	TRBV7-9	.	TRBJ2-1	CASSLGGTGGFF	TGTGCCAGCAGCTTAGGAGGGACAGGGGGGTTCTTC